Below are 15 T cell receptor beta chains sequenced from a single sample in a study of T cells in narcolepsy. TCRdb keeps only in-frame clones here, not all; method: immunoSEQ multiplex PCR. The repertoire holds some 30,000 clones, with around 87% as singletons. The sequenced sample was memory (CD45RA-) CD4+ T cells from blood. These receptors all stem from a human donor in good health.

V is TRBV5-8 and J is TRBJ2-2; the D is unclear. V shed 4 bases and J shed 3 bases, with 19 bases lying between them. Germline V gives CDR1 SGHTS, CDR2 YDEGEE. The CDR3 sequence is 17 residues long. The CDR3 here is CASSAPKHLGDTGELFF. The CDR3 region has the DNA TGTGCCAGCAGCGCCCCCAAGCACTTAGGAGACACCGGGGAGCTGTTTTTT.

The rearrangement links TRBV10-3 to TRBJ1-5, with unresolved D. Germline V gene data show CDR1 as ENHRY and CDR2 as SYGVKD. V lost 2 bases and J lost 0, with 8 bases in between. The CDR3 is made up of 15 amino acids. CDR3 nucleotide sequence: TGTGCCATCAGTGAGGGTGCCCTTAGCAATCAGCCCCAGCATTTT. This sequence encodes CAISEGALSNQPQHF.

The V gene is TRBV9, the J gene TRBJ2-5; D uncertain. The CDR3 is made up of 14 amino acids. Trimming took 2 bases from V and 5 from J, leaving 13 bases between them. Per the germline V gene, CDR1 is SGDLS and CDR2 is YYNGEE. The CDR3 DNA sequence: TGTGCCAGCAGCGTTCATCCAATCAGGGAGACCCAGTACTTC. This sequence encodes CASSVHPIRETQYF. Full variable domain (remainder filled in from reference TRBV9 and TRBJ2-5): DSGVTQTPKHLITATGQRVTLRCSPRSGDLSVYWYQQSLDQGLQFLIQYYNGEERAKGNILERFSAQQFPDLHSELNLSSLELGDSALYFCASSVHPIRETQYFGPGTRLLVL.

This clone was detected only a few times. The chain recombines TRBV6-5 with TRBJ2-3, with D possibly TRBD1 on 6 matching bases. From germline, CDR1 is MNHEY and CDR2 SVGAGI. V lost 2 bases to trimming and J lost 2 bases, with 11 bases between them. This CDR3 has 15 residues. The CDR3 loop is CASSYRGQYTDTQYF. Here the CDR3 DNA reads TGTGCCAGCAGTTACCGTGGACAGTACACAGATACGCAGTATTTT.

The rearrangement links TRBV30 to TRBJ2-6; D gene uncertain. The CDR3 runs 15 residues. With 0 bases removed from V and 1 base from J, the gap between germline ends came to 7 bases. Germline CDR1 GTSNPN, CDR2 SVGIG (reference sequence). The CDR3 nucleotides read TGTGCCTGGAGTGTTTTACAATCTGGGGCCAACGTCCTGACTTTC. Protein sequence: CAWSVLQSGANVLTF.

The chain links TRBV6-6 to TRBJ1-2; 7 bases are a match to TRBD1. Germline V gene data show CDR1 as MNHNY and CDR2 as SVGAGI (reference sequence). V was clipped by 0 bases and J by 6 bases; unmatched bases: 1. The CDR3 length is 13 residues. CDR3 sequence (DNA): TGTGCCAGCAGTTACTCGGGGACAGATGGCTACACCTTC. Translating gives CASSYSGTDGYTF.

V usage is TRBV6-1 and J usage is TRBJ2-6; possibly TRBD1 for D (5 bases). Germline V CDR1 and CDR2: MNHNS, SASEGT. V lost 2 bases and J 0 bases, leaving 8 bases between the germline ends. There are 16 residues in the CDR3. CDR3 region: CASSESRASGANVLTF. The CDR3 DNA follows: TGTGCCAGCAGTGAAAGCAGGGCCTCTGGGGCCAACGTCCTGACTTTC.

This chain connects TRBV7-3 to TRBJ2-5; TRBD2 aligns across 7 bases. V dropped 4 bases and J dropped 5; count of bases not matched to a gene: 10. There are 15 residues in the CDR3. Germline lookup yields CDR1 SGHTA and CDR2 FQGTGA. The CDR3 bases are TGTGCCAGCAGCTCGGCCGGGACTACAAGTGAGACCCAGTACTTC. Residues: CASSSAGTTSETQYF.

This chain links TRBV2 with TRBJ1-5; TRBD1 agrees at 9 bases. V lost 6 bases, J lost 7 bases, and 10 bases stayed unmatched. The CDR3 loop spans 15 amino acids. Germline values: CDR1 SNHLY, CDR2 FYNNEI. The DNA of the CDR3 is TGTGCCAGCAGGGAGGGACAGGGAACGGGCCAGCCCCAGCATTTT. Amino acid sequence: CASREGQGTGQPQHF.

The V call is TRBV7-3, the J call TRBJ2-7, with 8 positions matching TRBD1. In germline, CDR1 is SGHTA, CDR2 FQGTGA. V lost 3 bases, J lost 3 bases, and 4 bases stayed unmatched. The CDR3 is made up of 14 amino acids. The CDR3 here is CASSLGQAIYEQYF. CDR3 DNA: TGTGCCAGCAGCTTGGGACAGGCCATCTACGAGCAGTACTTC.

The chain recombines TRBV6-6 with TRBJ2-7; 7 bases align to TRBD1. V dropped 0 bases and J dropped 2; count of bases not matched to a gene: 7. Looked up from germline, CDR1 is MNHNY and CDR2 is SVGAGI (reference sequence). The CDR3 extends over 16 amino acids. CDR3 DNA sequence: TGTGCCAGCAGTTACTCGAGTAGTCAGGGGGCCTACGAGCAGTACTTC. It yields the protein CASSYSSSQGAYEQYF.

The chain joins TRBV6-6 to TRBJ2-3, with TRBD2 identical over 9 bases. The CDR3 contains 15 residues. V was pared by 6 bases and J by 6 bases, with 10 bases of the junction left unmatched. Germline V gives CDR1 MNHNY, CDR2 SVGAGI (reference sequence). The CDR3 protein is CASRRLAATHDTQYF. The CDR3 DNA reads TGTGCCAGCAGGAGACTAGCGGCCACACACGATACGCAGTATTTT.

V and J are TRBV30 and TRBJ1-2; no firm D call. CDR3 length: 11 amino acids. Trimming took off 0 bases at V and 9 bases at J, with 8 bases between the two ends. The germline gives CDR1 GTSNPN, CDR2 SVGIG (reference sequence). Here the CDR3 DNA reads TGTGCCTGGAGTGTTGGTGGGAGCTACACCTTC. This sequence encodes CAWSVGGSYTF. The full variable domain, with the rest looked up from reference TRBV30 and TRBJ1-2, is SQTIHQWPATLVQPVGSPLSLECTVEGTSNPNLYWYRQAAGRGLQLLFYSVGIGQISSEVPQNLSASRPQDRQFILSSKKLLLSDSGFYLCAWSVGGSYTFGSGTRLTVV.

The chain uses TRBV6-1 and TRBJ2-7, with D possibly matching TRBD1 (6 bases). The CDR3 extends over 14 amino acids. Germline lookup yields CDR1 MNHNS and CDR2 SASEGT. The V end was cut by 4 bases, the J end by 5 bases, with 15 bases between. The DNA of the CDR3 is TGTGCCAGCAGTGTCCAGGGGTTTTGGAACGAGCAGTACTTC. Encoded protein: CASSVQGFWNEQYF.

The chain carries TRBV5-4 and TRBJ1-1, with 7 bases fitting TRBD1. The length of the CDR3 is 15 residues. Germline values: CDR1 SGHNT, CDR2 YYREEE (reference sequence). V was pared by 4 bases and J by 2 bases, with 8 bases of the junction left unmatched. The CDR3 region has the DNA TGTGCCAGCAGCCAGTACAGGGGAGCCAACACTGAAGCTTTCTTT. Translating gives CASSQYRGANTEAFF. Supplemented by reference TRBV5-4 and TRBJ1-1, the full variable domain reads ETGVTQSPTHLIKTRGQQVTLRCSSQSGHNTVSWYQQALGQGPQFIFQYYREEENGRGNFPPRFSGLQFPNYSSELNVNALELDDSALYLCASSQYRGANTEAFFGQGTRLTVV.